The 9 T cell receptor beta chains below all came from one sample that was sequenced in a study of cytomegalovirus exposure and HLA in healthy donors. Use of 60 Vbeta and 13 Jbeta primers characterized the PCR. Sequencing was performed with immunoSEQ multiplex PCR; in TCRdb, only in-frame clones are kept and a portion is missing. The data hold 90,000 to 130,000 clones, with approximately 80% observed a single time. The specimen sequenced was PBMCs. Source of these receptors: a woman in her sixties in good health and CMV-seropositive.

The V gene is TRBV25-1, the J gene TRBJ1-4, with D unclear. The CDR3 loop spans 11 amino acids. V shed 5 bases and J shed 5 bases, with 3 bases lying between them. Germline CDR1 reads MGHDK; CDR2 reads SYGVNS. CDR3: CASSQNEKLFF. CDR3 nucleotides: TGTGCCAGCAGTCAGAATGAAAAACTGTTTTTT.

The CDR3 loop is CASSPGSDTGELFF. In nucleotides, the CDR3 is TGTGCCAGCAGTCCGGGATCTGACACCGGGGAGCTGTTTTTT. The gene calls are TRBV6-4 and TRBJ2-2; TRBD2 is a possible D gene (5 bases). Germline CDR1 and CDR2: MRHNA and SNTAGT. V was shortened by 5 bases and J by 3 bases, with 10 bases between the two germline ends. The CDR3 length is 14 residues.

DNA for the CDR3: TGTGCCAGTAGTATTTGGACGGGAGGTAGTCCCGGGGAGCTGTTTTTT. This gives the protein CASSIWTGGSPGELFF. The chain is built from TRBV19 and TRBJ2-2, with TRBD2 matching 7 bases. The ends lost 3 bases at V and 6 bases at J; junction bases unmatched: 10. The CDR3 totals 16 residues. From germline, CDR1 is LNHDA and CDR2 SQIVND (reference sequence).

A few counts support this clone. This chain uses TRBV4-2 with TRBJ1-5; no clear D gene. Germline assignment: CDR1 LGHNA and CDR2 YNFKEQ. Trimming took 1 base from V and 3 from J, leaving 4 bases between them. This CDR3 spans 13 amino acids. The DNA for the CDR3 is TGTGCCAGCAGCCAAGGAGCCAATCAGCCCCAGCATTTT. Protein: CASSQGANQPQHF.

The rearrangement uses TRBV11-3 and TRBJ2-3, with 10 bases fitting TRBD2. The V segment lost 5 bases and the J segment 0 bases; nucleotides outside the gene matches: 14. This CDR3 region has 19 residues. CDR1 is SGHNT, CDR2 YENEEA, per germline. In DNA, the CDR3 is TGTGCCAGCAGCCTGGGGACTAGCGCATATGAATCTAGCACAGATACGCAGTATTTT. It is translated as CASSLGTSAYESSTDTQYF.

The chain employs TRBV6-5 and TRBJ1-4; 8 bases are a match to TRBD1. Germline loops: CDR1 MNHEY, CDR2 SVGAGI. The CDR3 spans 16 residues. Trimming cost V 2 bases and J 7 bases; bases outside gene matches: 9. The CDR3 loop reads CASSYGQGARGEKLFF. CDR3 bases: TGTGCCAGCAGTTACGGGCAGGGGGCTCGAGGTGAAAAACTGTTTTTT.

This chain connects TRBV6-5 to TRBJ1-2; 8 bases align to TRBD1. Trimming took 6 bases from V and 4 from J; bases not matched to a gene: 10. This CDR3 comprises 15 residues. CDR1 is MNHEY and CDR2 is SVGAGI in the germline V gene. The CDR3, as DNA: TGTGCCAGCAGGTCGACAGGGGATATTCGCTATGGCTACACCTTC. It yields the protein CASRSTGDIRYGYTF.

The rearrangement joins TRBV28 to TRBJ1-4; D remains unclear. V was shortened by 6 bases and J by 4 bases, with 18 bases between the two germline ends. Germline V gene lookup returns CDR1 MDHEN and CDR2 SYDVKM. The CDR3 totals 16 residues. CDR3 sequence reads: CASSPPGLSLNEKLFF. CDR3 bases: TGTGCCAGCAGCCCCCCGGGTCTATCACTTAATGAAAAACTGTTTTTT.

The chain employs TRBV11-1 and TRBJ1-2, with TRBD1 identical over 12 bases. The germline V gene encodes CDR1 SGHAT and CDR2 FQDESV (reference sequence). The CDR3 is made up of 12 amino acids. The V and J ends lost 7 bases and 12 bases, in that order; junction bases with no gene match: 6. In nucleotides, the CDR3 is TGTGCCAGCACCCGGGGACAGGGGGCGCACACCTTC. Protein sequence: CASTRGQGAHTF.